The sample holds one count of the clone carrying this T cell receptor beta chain. This sample was taken from a study of blood T cell repertoires in COVID-19. On the study more broadly: Material from acute and convalescent COVID-19 was sourced from the United States, Italy and Spain. Sources were T cells, B-cell-depleted T cells, or PBMCs; the material itself was cDNA or gDNA.

The V and J ends lost 4 bases and 0 bases, in that order; junction bases with no gene match: 7. The germline V gene encodes CDR1 SGHNT and CDR2 YYREEE (reference sequence). There are 16 residues in the CDR3. Authors' methods: Estimates of nucleated cell counts were drawn from the amplification of reference gene primers. Clones were sequenced by immunoSEQ multiplex PCR, and TCRdb holds only the in-frame ones, with some missing. D and trimming were read from the DNA, whereas the V and J calls and clone size are those reported in that table. The sample has approximately 77,000 clones, about 82% seen once.

The sequencing input was peripheral blood. The receptor comes from a woman aged 55-70 years with acute or convalescent COVID-19. This chain uses TRBV5-4 with TRBJ1-1; 9 bases match TRBD1. This CDR3 reads CASSRGQGEMNTEAFF. CDR3 nucleotide sequence: TGTGCCAGCAGCCGGGGACAGGGCGAGATGAACACTGAAGCTTTCTTT.